The clone carrying this T cell receptor beta chain has a count of ten or more. The germline gives CDR1 MNHNY, CDR2 SVGAGI (reference sequence). V lost 3 bases, J lost 6 bases, and 3 bases stayed unmatched. This CDR3 contains 14 residues. This entry is derived from a study of T cells after posttransplantation cyclophosphamide. Sequenced by immunoSEQ multiplex PCR; TCRdb stores in-frame clones only, minus some. The sample contains 45,000 to 55,000 clones, none of them singletons. The V call is TRBV6-6, the J call TRBJ2-3; 10 nucleotides line up with TRBD2. The sample comprised PBMCs. This receptor was identified in a man aged 40-49 years in good health, CMV-negative, and a related stem cell transplant donor. CDR3 sequence reads: CASSYPSGSDTQYF. The CDR3 region has the DNA TGTGCCAGCAGTTATCCTAGCGGGAGTGATACGCAGTATTTT.